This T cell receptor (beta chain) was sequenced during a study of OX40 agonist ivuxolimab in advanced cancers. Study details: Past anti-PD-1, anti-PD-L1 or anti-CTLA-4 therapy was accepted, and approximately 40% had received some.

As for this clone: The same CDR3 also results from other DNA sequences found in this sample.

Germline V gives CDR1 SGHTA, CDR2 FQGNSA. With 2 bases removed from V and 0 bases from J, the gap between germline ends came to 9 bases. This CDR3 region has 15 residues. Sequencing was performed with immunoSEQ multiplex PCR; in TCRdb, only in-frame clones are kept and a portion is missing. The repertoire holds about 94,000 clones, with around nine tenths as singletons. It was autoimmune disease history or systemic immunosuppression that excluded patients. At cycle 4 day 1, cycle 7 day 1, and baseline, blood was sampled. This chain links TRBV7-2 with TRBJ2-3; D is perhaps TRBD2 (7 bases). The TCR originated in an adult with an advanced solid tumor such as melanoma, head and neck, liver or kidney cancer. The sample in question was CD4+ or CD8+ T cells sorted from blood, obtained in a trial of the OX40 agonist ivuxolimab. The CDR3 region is CASSLRGASTDTQYF. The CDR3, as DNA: TGTGCCAGCAGCTTACGGGGGGCCAGCACAGATACGCAGTATTTT.